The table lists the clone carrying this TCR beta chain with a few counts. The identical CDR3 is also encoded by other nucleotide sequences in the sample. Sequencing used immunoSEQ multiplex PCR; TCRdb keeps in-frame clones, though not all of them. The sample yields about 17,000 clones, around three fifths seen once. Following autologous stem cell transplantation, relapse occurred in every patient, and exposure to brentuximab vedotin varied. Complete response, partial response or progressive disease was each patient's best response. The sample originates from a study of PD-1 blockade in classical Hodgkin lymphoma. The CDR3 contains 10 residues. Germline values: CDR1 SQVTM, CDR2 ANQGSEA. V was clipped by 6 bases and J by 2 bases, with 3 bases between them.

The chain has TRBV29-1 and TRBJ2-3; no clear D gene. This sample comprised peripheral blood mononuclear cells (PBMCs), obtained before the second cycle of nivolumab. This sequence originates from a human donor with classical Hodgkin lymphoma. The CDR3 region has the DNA TGCAGCGTGGACACAGATACGCAGTATTTT. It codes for CSVDTDTQYF.